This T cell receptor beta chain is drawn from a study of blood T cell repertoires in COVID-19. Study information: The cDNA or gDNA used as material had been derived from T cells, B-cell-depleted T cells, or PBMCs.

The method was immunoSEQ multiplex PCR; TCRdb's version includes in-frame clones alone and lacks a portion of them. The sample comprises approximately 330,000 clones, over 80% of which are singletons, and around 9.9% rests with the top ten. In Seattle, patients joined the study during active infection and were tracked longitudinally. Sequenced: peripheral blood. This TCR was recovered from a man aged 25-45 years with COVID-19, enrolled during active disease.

The DNA of the CDR3 is TGTGCCAGCAGTTACGGTGGACCGGGGGGCACTGAAGCTTTCTTT. Protein sequence: CASSYGGPGGTEAFF. The chain links TRBV6-6 to TRBJ1-1, with a tentative D call TRBD1 (5 bases). CDR3 length equals 15 residues. Trimming shortened V by 2 bases and J by 4 bases, and 14 bases separated the two germline ends. Germline V gene data show CDR1 as MNHNY and CDR2 as SVGAGI (reference sequence).